This TCR beta chain was captured by sequencing in a study of blood T cell repertoires in COVID-19. Study in general: Collection of acute and convalescent COVID-19 samples took place in the United States, Italy and Spain. T cells, B-cell-depleted T cells, or PBMCs supplied cDNA or gDNA.

This clone was seen only a few times. V was shortened by 2 bases and J by 0 bases, with 16 bases between the two germline ends. The CDR3 runs to 17 residues. CDR1 is SGHAT, CDR2 FQNNGV, per germline. Authors' processing steps: Scientists estimated how many nucleated cells there were by amplifying reference gene primers. Measured with immunoSEQ multiplex PCR; TCRdb has only the in-frame clones, and not every one. V, J and clone size are those of that table, while D and trimming were read from the DNA. The table includes some 210,000 clones, around 80% detected once. The gene calls are TRBV11-2 and TRBJ1-1; D possibly corresponds to TRBD1 (5 bases). The origin of this receptor is a man between 45 and 60 years old with active or convalescent COVID-19. The sample taken for sequencing was peripheral blood. The DNA of the CDR3 is TGTGCCAGCAGCTTACAAGGGGCAGATATAATGAACACTGAAGCTTTCTTT. Residues: CASSLQGADIMNTEAFF.